A selection of T cell receptor beta chains follows, all from one sample in a study of cytomegalovirus exposure and HLA in healthy donors. Sequencing was performed with immunoSEQ multiplex PCR; in TCRdb, only in-frame clones are kept and a portion is missing. The top ten hold around 2.5% of the sample, which has under 200,000 clones, around 79% seen once. Sample: PBMCs. The receptor source for this set is a woman in her 40s in good health and CMV-seropositive. Each CDR3 is given with its conserved first and last residue. A D gene is named only where the DNA matches it firmly. Size is omitted from some rows. Given values are once, few, many or a class for expanded clones.

cdr3_aa,cdr3_nt,v_call,clone_size,d_call,j_call
CASSSAFRSGSYNEQFF,TGTGCCAGCAGCTCGGCCTTTCGTAGCGGGAGCTACAATGAGCAGTTCTTC,TRBV7-2,few,TRBD2,TRBJ2-1
CASSDGGSQDSLTDTQYF,TGTGCCAGTAGTGACGGGGGGTCGCAAGATAGCCTCACAGATACGCAGTATTTT,TRBV19,.,TRBD2,TRBJ2-3
CASSSGLAEETQYF,TGTGCCAGCAGTTCGGGACTAGCGGAAGAGACCCAGTACTTC,TRBV7-9,.,TRBD2,TRBJ2-5
CASSQAQEANYGYTF,TGCGCCAGCAGCCAAGCTCAGGAAGCTAACTATGGCTACACCTTC,TRBV4-1,.,.,TRBJ1-2
CASVPNGVINSPLHF,TGTGCCAGCGTTCCCAACGGAGTTATTAATTCACCCCTCCACTTC,TRBV7-9,.,.,TRBJ1-6
CASSQDPGGVAYGYTF,TGCGCCAGCAGCCAAGACCCTGGAGGGGTGGCCTATGGCTACACCTTC,TRBV4-3,few,.,TRBJ1-2
CASSSTGGLKPQHF,TGTGCCAGCAGTTCTACAGGGGGCTTGAAGCCCCAGCATTTT,TRBV28,.,TRBD1,TRBJ1-5
CASSLGDYNEQFF,TGTGCCAGCAGCTTAGGAGACTACAATGAGCAGTTCTTC,TRBV7-6,.,.,TRBJ2-1
CASSVRGYTDTQYF,TGTGCCAGCAGCGTAAGGGGTTACACAGATACGCAGTATTTT,TRBV5-6,.,.,TRBJ2-3
CASSLDSRRGPTGELFF,TGTGCCAGCAGCTTAGATTCGAGGAGGGGGCCCACCGGGGAGCTGTTTTTT,TRBV11-2,once,.,TRBJ2-2
CASGTRWTEAFF,TGTGCCAGTGGGACTCGTTGGACTGAAGCTTTCTTT,TRBV7-9,few,.,TRBJ1-1
CASSLNYNEQFF,TGTGCCAGCAGTCTAAACTACAATGAGCAGTTCTTC,TRBV28,.,.,TRBJ2-1
CASSLTTSGHTDTQYF,TGTGCCAGCAGCTTGACGACTAGCGGCCACACAGATACGCAGTATTTT,TRBV5-6,.,TRBD2,TRBJ2-3
CASSSGQVNYGYTF,TGTGCCAGCAGCTCTGGACAGGTGAACTATGGCTACACCTTC,TRBV7-2,.,TRBD1,TRBJ1-2
CSAEIQAYQVEKFF,TGCAGCGCTGAAATACAGGCATACCAAGTTGAGAAGTTCTTC,TRBV29-1,.,.,TRBJ2-1
CASSSRQVNEKLFF,TGTGCCAGCAGCTCGCGACAGGTTAATGAAAAACTGTTTTTT,TRBV5-4,few,.,TRBJ1-4
CASSDSDRDNEQFF,TGTGCCAGCAGTGATTCCGACAGGGACAATGAGCAGTTCTTC,TRBV2,.,TRBD1,TRBJ2-1
CASSPEGLDSLEQYF,TGTGCCAGTAGTCCAGAGGGACTAGATAGTCTCGAGCAGTACTTC,TRBV19,.,TRBD2,TRBJ2-7